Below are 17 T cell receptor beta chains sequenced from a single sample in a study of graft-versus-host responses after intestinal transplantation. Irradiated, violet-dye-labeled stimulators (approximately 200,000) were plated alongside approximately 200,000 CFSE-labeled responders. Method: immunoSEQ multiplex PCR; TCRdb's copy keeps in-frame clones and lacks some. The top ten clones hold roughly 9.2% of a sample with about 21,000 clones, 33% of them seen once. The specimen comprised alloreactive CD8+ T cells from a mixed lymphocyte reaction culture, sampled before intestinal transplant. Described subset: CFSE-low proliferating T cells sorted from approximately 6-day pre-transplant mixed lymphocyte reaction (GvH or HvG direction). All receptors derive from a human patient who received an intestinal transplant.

DNA for the CDR3: TGTGCCAGCAGCGGGTCGGGGGGCTCTGGAAACACCATATATTTT. Protein sequence: CASSGSGGSGNTIYF. The J gene is TRBJ1-3, the V gene TRBV9, with D possibly being TRBD1 (5 bases). The CDR3 runs 15 residues. V was trimmed by 3 bases and J by 0 bases, leaving 10 bases between them. Germline CDR1 and CDR2: SGDLS and YYNGEE.

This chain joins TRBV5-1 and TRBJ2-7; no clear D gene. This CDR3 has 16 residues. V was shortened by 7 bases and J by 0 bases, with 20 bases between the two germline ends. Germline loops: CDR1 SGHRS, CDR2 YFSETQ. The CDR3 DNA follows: TGCGCCAGCCGGCCTACACTGAGAGTGAGCTCCTACGAGCAGTACTTC. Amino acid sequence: CASRPTLRVSSYEQYF.

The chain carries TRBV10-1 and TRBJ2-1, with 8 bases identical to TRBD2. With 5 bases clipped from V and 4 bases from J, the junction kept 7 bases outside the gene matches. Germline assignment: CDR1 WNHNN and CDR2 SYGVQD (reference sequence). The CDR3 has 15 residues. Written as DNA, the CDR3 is TGCGCCAGCAGTCCGAGCGGGGGCGAATACAATGAGCAGTTCTTC. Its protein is CASSPSGGEYNEQFF.

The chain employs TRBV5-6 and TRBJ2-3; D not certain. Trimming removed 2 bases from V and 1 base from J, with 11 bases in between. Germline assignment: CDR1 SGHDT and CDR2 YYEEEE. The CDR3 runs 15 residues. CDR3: CASSFVYAGTDTQYF. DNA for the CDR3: TGTGCCAGCAGCTTCGTCTACGCGGGCACAGATACGCAGTATTTT.

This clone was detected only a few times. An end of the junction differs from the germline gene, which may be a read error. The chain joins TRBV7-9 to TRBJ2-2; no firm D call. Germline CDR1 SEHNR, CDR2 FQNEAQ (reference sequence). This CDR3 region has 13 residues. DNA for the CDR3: TGTGCCAGCAGTTTAGCTCCTACCGGGGAGCTGTTTTTT. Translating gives CASSLAPTGELFF.

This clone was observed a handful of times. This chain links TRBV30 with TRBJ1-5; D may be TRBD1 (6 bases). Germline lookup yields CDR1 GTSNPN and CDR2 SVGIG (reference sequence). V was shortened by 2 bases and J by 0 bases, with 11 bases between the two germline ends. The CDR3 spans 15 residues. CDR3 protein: CAWSPGTISNQPQHF. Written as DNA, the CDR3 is TGTGCCTGGAGTCCCGGGACAATTAGCAATCAGCCCCAGCATTTT.

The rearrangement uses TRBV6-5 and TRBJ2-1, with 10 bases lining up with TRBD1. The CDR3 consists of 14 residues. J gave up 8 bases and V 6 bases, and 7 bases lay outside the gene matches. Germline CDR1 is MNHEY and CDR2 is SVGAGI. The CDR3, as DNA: TGTGCCAGCAGCCTCCGGGACAGGGGAGATGAGCAGTTCTTC. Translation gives CASSLRDRGDEQFF.

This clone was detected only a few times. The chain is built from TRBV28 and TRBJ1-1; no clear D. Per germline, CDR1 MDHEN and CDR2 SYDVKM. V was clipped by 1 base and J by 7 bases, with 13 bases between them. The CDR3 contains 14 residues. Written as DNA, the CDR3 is TGTGCCAGCAGTTTATTCGGGGATTACGGTGAAGCTTTCTTT. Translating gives CASSLFGDYGEAFF.

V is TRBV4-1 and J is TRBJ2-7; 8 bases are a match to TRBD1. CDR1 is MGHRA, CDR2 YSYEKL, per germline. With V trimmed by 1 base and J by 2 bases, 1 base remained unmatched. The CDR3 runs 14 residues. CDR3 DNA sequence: TGCGCCAGCAGCCAAGGGACAGGGACCTACGAGCAGTACTTC. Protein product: CASSQGTGTYEQYF.

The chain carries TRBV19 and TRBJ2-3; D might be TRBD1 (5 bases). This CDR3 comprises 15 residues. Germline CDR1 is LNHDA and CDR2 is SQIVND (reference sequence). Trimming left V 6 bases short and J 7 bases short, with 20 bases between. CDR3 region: CASSHGAGFLNTQYF. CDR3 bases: TGTGCCAGTAGCCATGGGGCAGGGTTCCTAAATACGCAGTATTTT. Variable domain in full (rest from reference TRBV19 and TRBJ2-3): DGGITQSPKYLFRKEGQNVTLSCEQNLNHDAMYWYRQDPGQGLRLIYYSQIVNDFQKGDIAEGYSVSREKKESFPLTVTSAQKNPTAFYLCASSHGAGFLNTQYFGPGTRLTVL.

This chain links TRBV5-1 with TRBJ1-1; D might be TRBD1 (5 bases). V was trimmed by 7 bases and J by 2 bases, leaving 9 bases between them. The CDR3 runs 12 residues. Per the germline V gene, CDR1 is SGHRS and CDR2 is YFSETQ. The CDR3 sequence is CASADRNTEAFF. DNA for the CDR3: TGCGCCAGCGCCGACAGAAACACTGAAGCTTTCTTT.

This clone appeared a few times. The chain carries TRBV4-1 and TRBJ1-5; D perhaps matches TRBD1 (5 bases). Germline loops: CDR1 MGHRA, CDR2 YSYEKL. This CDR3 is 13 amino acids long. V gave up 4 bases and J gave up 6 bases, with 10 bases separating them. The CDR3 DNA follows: TGCGCCAGCAGCCGGAACCAGGGTCAGCCCCAGCATTTT. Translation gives CASSRNQGQPQHF.

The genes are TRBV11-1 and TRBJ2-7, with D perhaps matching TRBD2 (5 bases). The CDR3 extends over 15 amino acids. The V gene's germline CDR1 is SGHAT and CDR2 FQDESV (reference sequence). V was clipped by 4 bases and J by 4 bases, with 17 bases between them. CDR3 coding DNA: TGTGCCAGCAGCTCACTAGACTTTATGGGGTACGAGCAGTACTTC. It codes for CASSSLDFMGYEQYF.

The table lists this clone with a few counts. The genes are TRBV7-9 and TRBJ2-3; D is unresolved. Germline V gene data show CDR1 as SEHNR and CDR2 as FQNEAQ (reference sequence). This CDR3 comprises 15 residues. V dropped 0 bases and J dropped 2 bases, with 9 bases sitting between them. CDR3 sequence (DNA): TGTGCCAGCAGCTTAGCCAGCGCGTCCACAGATACGCAGTATTTT. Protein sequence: CASSLASASTDTQYF. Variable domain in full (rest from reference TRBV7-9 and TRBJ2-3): DTGVSQNPRHKITKRGQNVTFRCDPISEHNRLYWYRQTLGQGPEFLTYFQNEAQLEKSRLLSDRFSAERPKGSFSTLEIQRTEQGDSAMYLCASSLASASTDTQYFGPGTRLTVL.

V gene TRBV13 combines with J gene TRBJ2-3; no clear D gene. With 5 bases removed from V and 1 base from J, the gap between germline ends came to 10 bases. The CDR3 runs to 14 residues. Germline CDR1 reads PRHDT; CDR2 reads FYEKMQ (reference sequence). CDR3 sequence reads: CASSQGFGTDTQYF. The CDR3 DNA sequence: TGTGCCAGCAGCCAAGGGTTCGGCACAGATACGCAGTATTTT.

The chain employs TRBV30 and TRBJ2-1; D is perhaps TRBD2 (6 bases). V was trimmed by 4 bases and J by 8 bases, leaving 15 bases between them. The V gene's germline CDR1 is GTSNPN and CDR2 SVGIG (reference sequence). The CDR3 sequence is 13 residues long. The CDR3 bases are TGTGCCTGGACCCAGGCCGGAGGGGATGAGCAGTTCTTC. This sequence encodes CAWTQAGGDEQFF.

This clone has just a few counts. The CDR3 nucleotides are TGTGCCAGCAGCGTAGGCGGTGGGTCTGAAGCTTTCTTT. Its protein is CASSVGGGSEAFF. The V call is TRBV9, the J call TRBJ1-1; the D is unclear. CDR3 length: 13 amino acids. V lost 0 bases, J lost 6 bases, and 9 bases lay in between. Per germline, CDR1 SGDLS and CDR2 YYNGEE.